Presented here are 26 T cell receptor beta chains from one specimen sequenced in a study of shared clonotypes between healthy human individuals. In the naive CD8 group, cells lacked CD45RO and were positively selected for CCR7, so terminally differentiated effector memory CD45RA+ cells were left out. Using immunoSEQ multiplex PCR, the repertoire was profiled, and TCRdb retains in-frame clones only, with some absent. The repertoire includes over 2 million clones, about 94% of them detected once, and roughly 1% sits in the top ten. Sequences were obtained from naive CD8+ T cells sorted from blood. Receptors originate from a man in his late teens or twenties in good health.

As concerns this clone: Additional DNA sequences in this sample encode the identical CDR3. DNA for the CDR3: TGCGCCAGCAGCTTGGACAGAACCTACGAGCAGTACTTC. Translated, it gives CASSLDRTYEQYF. This chain links TRBV5-1 with TRBJ2-7; D ambiguous. Germline CDR1 and CDR2: SGHRS and YFSETQ. Trimming removed 0 bases from V and 2 bases from J, with 6 bases in between. CDR3 length equals 13 residues. Based on the CDR3 plus reference TRBV5-1 and TRBJ2-7, the full variable domain is KAGVTQTPRYLIKTRGQQVTLSCSPISGHRSVSWYQQTPGQGLQFLFEYFSETQRNKGNFPGRFSGRQFSNSRSEMNVSTLELGDSALYLCASSLDRTYEQYFGPGTRLTVT.

The chain is built from TRBV5-6 and TRBJ1-1, with 7 bases lining up with TRBD1. With V trimmed by 1 base and J by 7 bases, 4 bases remained unmatched. This CDR3 contains 13 residues. Germline lookup yields CDR1 SGHDT and CDR2 YYEEEE. CDR3 residues: CASSLTRTGEAFF. As DNA, the CDR3 is TGTGCCAGCAGCTTGACCAGGACAGGTGAAGCTTTCTTT.

This sequence joins TRBV6-5 and TRBJ2-5; possibly TRBD1 for D (6 bases). Germline CDR1 is MNHEY and CDR2 is SVGAGI. This CDR3 is 16 amino acids long. Trimming shortened V by 3 bases and J by 0 bases, and 14 bases separated the two germline ends. CDR3 DNA: TGTGCCAGCAGTTATTTGGAGAAGGGGGACCAAGAGACCCAGTACTTC. It codes for CASSYLEKGDQETQYF.

The gene calls are TRBV27 and TRBJ1-2, with 7 bases fitting TRBD1. The V segment lost 2 bases and the J segment 3 bases; nucleotides outside the gene matches: 3. The CDR3 loop spans 14 amino acids. Germline-derived CDR1 and CDR2 are MNHEY and SMNVEV (reference sequence). For the CDR3, the DNA is TGTGCCAGCAGTTTAACAGGGGCGGACTATGGCTACACCTTC. Its translation is CASSLTGADYGYTF.

V is TRBV2 and J is TRBJ2-3, with D unclear. Trimming took off 7 bases at V and 2 bases at J, with 10 bases between the two ends. The length of the CDR3 is 13 residues. Looked up from germline, CDR1 is SNHLY and CDR2 is FYNNEI. CDR3 nucleotides: TGTGCCAGCATGGGCGGTTCCACAGATACGCAGTATTTT. Its protein is CASMGGSTDTQYF.

The chain recombines TRBV7-2 with TRBJ2-2, with D uncertain. V was shortened by 4 bases and J by 15 bases, with 18 bases between the two germline ends. Germline lookup yields CDR1 SGHTA and CDR2 FQGNSA. The CDR3 runs to 13 residues. This CDR3 reads CASSSGVLRFLFF. In DNA, the CDR3 is TGTGCCAGCAGCTCTGGTGTCCTCCGATTTTTGTTTTTT.

The J gene is TRBJ2-7, the V gene TRBV7-9; 9 bases agree with TRBD1. CDR3 length equals 12 residues. Looked up from germline, CDR1 is SEHNR and CDR2 is FQNEAQ (reference sequence). V lost 5 bases, J lost 7 bases, and 3 bases stayed unmatched. The DNA of the CDR3 is TGTGCCAGCAGCGGGACAGGGCGAGAGCAGTACTTC. This encodes CASSGTGREQYF.

The V and J genes are TRBV6-1 and TRBJ1-2; a possible D gene is TRBD1 (6 bases). This CDR3 has 15 residues. From germline, CDR1 is MNHNS and CDR2 SASEGT. V was cut by 6 bases and J by 6 bases, with 20 bases left in between. The CDR3 DNA sequence: TGTGCCAGCAGGGAGGCAGGGATGGGGGCTAATGGCTACACCTTC. This codes for CASREAGMGANGYTF.

This clone was observed a few times. Other nucleotide sequences in the sample specify the same CDR3. The J gene is TRBJ2-7, the V gene TRBV9; 7 bases are shared with TRBD1. From germline, CDR1 is SGDLS and CDR2 YYNGEE. The V and J ends lost 4 bases and 3 bases, in that order; junction bases with no gene match: 4. The CDR3 covers 13 residues. CDR3 nucleotide sequence: TGTGCCAGCAGCTTAAGGGACAGCTACGAGCAGTACTTC. It translates to CASSLRDSYEQYF.

The chain carries TRBV11-2 and TRBJ2-5; D may be TRBD1 (6 bases). This CDR3 has 16 amino acids. V was shortened by 3 bases and J by 0 bases, with 14 bases between the two germline ends. Germline V gene sequence: CDR1 SGHAT, CDR2 FQNNGV. The CDR3 DNA reads TGTGCCAGCAGCTTTGATAGGGGGTACAACCAAGAGACCCAGTACTTC. The encoded protein is CASSFDRGYNQETQYF.

V and J are TRBV4-1 and TRBJ1-2, with TRBD1 matching over 7 bases. This CDR3 is 14 amino acids long. Germline loops: CDR1 MGHRA, CDR2 YSYEKL. J gave up 8 bases and V 1 base, and 7 bases lay outside the gene matches. DNA of the CDR3: TGCGCCAGCAGCCAAGTGACAGGGTGGGGCGGCTACACCTTC. This translates into CASSQVTGWGGYTF.

The V gene is TRBV10-1, the J gene TRBJ2-1, with TRBD1 matching 8 bases. Germline V gene sequence: CDR1 WNHNN, CDR2 SYGVQD (reference sequence). The trim removed 3 bases at V and 4 bases at J, leaving 8 bases unmatched. The CDR3 is 16 residues long. CDR3 residues: CASSDHPGQEYNEQFF. The CDR3 coding sequence is TGCGCCAGCAGTGACCACCCGGGACAGGAGTACAATGAGCAGTTCTTC.

This chain links TRBV18 with TRBJ1-2; 9 nucleotides align to TRBD1. Germline V CDR1 and CDR2: KGHSH, LQKENI. This CDR3 region has 20 residues. J lost 6 bases, V lost 4 bases, and 24 bases had no gene match. This chain's CDR3 is CASSHISPGQGTTILNGYTF. The CDR3 nucleotides read TGTGCCAGCTCACACATCTCCCCGGGACAGGGCACAACCATCTTAAATGGCTACACCTTC.

This clone showed up just once. This chain links TRBV29-1 with TRBJ2-5; TRBD2 matches at 15 bases. This CDR3 region has 16 residues. Unmatched junction bases numbered 8, after V lost 5 bases and J lost 4 bases. The V gene's germline CDR1 is SQVTM and CDR2 ANQGSEA. CDR3 sequence: CSVLPMGLAGGETQYF. Here the CDR3 DNA reads TGCAGCGTTCTCCCAATGGGACTAGCGGGAGGAGAGACCCAGTACTTC.

This clone was observed once. The CDR3 DNA follows: TGTGCCAGAAGCTTGGACGGCGTAAGCTCCTATAATTCACCCCTCCACTTT. Protein: CARSLDGVSSYNSPLHF. The J gene is TRBJ1-6, the V gene TRBV5-3; D is unclear. TRBV5-3 counts as an open reading frame of uncertain function. Trimming removed 0 bases at V and 0 bases at J, with 10 bases between. The CDR3 has 17 amino acids.

CDR3 protein: CASSYPSKNYNEQFF. DNA of the CDR3: TGTGCCAGCAGTTACCCAAGCAAGAACTACAATGAGCAGTTCTTC. The chain recombines TRBV6-6 with TRBJ2-1, with unresolved D. Germline assignment: CDR1 MNHNY and CDR2 SVGAGI (reference sequence). Trimming shortened V by 2 bases and J by 3 bases, and 11 bases separated the two germline ends. The CDR3 runs 15 residues.

The chain combines TRBV5-8 with TRBJ1-1; D uncertain. Germline lookup yields CDR1 SGHTS and CDR2 YDEGEE. The CDR3 spans 13 residues. The ends were cut back, 1 base at V and 6 bases at J, with 10 bases in the middle. This chain's CDR3 is CASSLRGNAEAFF. Written as DNA, the CDR3 is TGTGCCAGCAGCTTGAGAGGAAACGCTGAAGCTTTCTTT.

The rearrangement joins TRBV27 to TRBJ2-7; TRBD2 agrees at 14 bases. The CDR3 contains 14 residues. Germline values: CDR1 MNHEY, CDR2 SMNVEV (reference sequence). The trim removed 5 bases at V and 7 bases at J, leaving 4 bases unmatched. The chain's CDR3 is CASSPGLAGEEQYF. In DNA, the CDR3 is TGTGCCAGCAGTCCGGGACTAGCGGGGGAGGAGCAGTACTTC.

V gene TRBV13 combines with J gene TRBJ2-7, with 10 bases aligning to TRBD2. Per germline, CDR1 PRHDT and CDR2 FYEKMQ (reference sequence). Trimming at V came to 5 bases and at J to 2 bases, leaving 3 bases not matched to a gene. The CDR3 runs to 14 residues. The CDR3 DNA reads as TGTGCCAGCAGCATCGGGACTAGCGCCTACGAGCAGTACTTC. Translated: CASSIGTSAYEQYF.

The V and J genes are TRBV19 and TRBJ1-5, with D possibly being TRBD1 (5 bases). The germline V and J ends were trimmed by 3 bases and 3 bases, with 12 bases remaining between them. Germline assignment: CDR1 LNHDA and CDR2 SQIVND (reference sequence). The CDR3 length is 15 residues. The CDR3: CASSISQAYNQPQHF. DNA of the CDR3: TGTGCCAGTAGTATTTCACAGGCCTACAATCAGCCCCAGCATTTT.

The gene calls are TRBV9 and TRBJ2-1, with TRBD2 identical over 11 bases. The V and J ends lost 6 bases and 0 bases, in that order; junction bases with no gene match: 8. CDR1 and CDR2 from the germline V gene are SGDLS and YYNGEE. The CDR3 loop spans 17 amino acids. Here the CDR3 DNA reads TGTGCCAGCACCGGGACTAGCGGTTCAGGCTCCTACAATGAGCAGTTCTTC. It yields the protein CASTGTSGSGSYNEQFF.

The CDR3 DNA sequence: TGTGCCAGCAGTTACGGTCCCGGGGGGCAGTCCTACGAGCAGTACTTC. The encoded protein is CASSYGPGGQSYEQYF. The rearrangement joins TRBV6-5 to TRBJ2-7, with D possibly TRBD2 on 7 matching bases. V shed 2 bases and J shed 1 base, with 15 bases lying between them. The CDR3 runs to 16 residues. Germline V gene sequence: CDR1 MNHEY, CDR2 SVGAGI.

The V call is TRBV19, the J call TRBJ2-3; 9 nucleotides match TRBD2. Germline CDR1 is LNHDA and CDR2 is SQIVND (reference sequence). The CDR3 is 13 residues long. Trimming at V came to 8 bases and at J to 5 bases, leaving 5 bases not matched to a gene. This chain's CDR3 is CASAVAGVDTQYF. CDR3 sequence (DNA): TGTGCCAGTGCGGTAGCGGGGGTAGATACGCAGTATTTT.

V gene TRBV9 combines with J gene TRBJ2-3; TRBD2 is a possible D gene (8 bases). The CDR3 length is 17 residues. V lost 3 bases, J lost 1 base, and 18 bases lay in between. Germline assignment: CDR1 SGDLS and CDR2 YYNGEE. This chain's CDR3 is CASSEDVSGTGTDTQYF. CDR3 in DNA: TGTGCCAGCAGCGAGGACGTTAGCGGGACAGGCACAGATACGCAGTATTTT.

J is TRBJ1-4 and V is TRBV18; 9 bases are shared with TRBD1. Per the germline V gene, CDR1 is KGHSH and CDR2 is LQKENI. Unmatched junction bases numbered 4, after V lost 6 bases and J lost 5 bases. This CDR3 region has 14 residues. CDR3 region: CASSMDRGNEKLFF. The CDR3 nucleotides read TGTGCCAGCTCGATGGACAGGGGAAATGAAAAACTGTTTTTT.

The CDR3 DNA reads TGTGCCACCCAAGGAGAGGGAACCACAGATACGCAGTATTTT. Protein product: CATQGEGTTDTQYF. The V gene is TRBV19, the J gene TRBJ2-3; D may be TRBD2 (5 bases). This CDR3 contains 14 residues. V gave up 10 bases and J gave up 2 bases, with 16 bases separating them. CDR1 is LNHDA, CDR2 SQIVND, per germline (reference sequence). The full variable domain, completed using reference TRBV19 and TRBJ2-3, is DGGITQSPKYLFRKEGQNVTLSCEQNLNHDAMYWYRQDPGQGLRLIYYSQIVNDFQKGDIAEGYSVSREKKESFPLTVTSAQKNPTAFYLCATQGEGTTDTQYFGPGTRLTVL.